This T cell receptor beta chain was profiled in a study of blood T cell repertoires in COVID-19. Background on the study: The analysed material was cDNA or gDNA that came from T cells, B-cell-depleted T cells, or PBMCs.

Sequenced by immunoSEQ multiplex PCR; TCRdb stores in-frame clones only, minus some. Among over 200,000 clones listed, approximately 88% were seen once. Enrollees, roughly 18 to 89 years old, lived in 24 US areas. The CDR3 sequence is 15 residues long. V was pared by 8 bases and J by 5 bases, with 11 bases of the junction left unmatched. Germline lookup yields CDR1 SNHLY and CDR2 FYNNEI. The material sequenced was PBMCs or T cells enriched from blood (not recorded which). The chain employs TRBV2 and TRBJ2-5; 10 nucleotides align to TRBD1. The source is a woman between 35 and 50 years old with acute COVID-19. CDR3 nucleotide sequence: TGTGCCAGCCCCCGGGACAGGGGAGGCAGGGAGACCCAGTACTTC. Amino acid sequence: CASPRDRGGRETQYF.